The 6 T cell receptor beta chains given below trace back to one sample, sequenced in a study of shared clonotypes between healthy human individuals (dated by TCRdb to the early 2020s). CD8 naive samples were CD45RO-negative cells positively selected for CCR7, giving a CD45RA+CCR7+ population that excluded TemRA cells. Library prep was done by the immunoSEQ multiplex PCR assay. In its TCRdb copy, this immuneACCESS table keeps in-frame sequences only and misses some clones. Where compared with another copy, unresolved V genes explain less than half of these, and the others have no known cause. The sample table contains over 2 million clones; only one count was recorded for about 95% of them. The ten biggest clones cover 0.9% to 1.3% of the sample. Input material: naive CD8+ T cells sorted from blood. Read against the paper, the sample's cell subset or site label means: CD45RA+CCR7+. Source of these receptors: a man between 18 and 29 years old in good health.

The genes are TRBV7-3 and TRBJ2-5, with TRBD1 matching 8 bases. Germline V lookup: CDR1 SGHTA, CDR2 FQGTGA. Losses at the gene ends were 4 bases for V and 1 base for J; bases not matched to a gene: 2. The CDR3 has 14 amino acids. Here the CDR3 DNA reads TGTGCCAGCAGCTCCGGACAGGGCCAAGAGACCCAGTACTTC. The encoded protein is CASSSGQGQETQYF.

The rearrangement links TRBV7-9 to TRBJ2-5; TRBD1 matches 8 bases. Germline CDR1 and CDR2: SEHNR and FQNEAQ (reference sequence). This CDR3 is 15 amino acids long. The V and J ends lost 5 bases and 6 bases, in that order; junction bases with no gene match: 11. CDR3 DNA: TGTGCCAGCAGCCCGCCGGGACAGGAGGGACAGACCCAGTACTTC. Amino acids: CASSPPGQEGQTQYF.

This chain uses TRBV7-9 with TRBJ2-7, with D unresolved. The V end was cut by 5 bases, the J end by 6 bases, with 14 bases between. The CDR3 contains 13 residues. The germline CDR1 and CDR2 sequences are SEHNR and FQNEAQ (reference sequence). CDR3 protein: CASSPILGLEQYF. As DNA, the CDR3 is TGTGCCAGCAGCCCCATCTTAGGGCTCGAGCAGTACTTC.

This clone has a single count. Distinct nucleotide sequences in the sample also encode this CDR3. CDR3 coding DNA: TGTGCCAGCAGTGAAGGTGTCTACGAGCAGTACTTC. It yields the protein CASSEGVYEQYF. The chain joins TRBV6-1 to TRBJ2-7; no definite D call. CDR3 size: 12 residues. V lost 1 base and J 3 bases, leaving 4 bases between the germline ends. Germline lookup yields CDR1 MNHNS and CDR2 SASEGT.

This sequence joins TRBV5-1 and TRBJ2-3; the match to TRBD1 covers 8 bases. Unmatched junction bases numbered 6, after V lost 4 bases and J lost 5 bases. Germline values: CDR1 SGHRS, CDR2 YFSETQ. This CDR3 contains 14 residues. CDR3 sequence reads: CASSTGQGVDTQYF. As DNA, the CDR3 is TGCGCCAGCAGCACCGGACAGGGCGTAGATACGCAGTATTTT.

The chain's CDR3 is CASSQTGSGNTIYF. In DNA, the CDR3 is TGTGCCAGCAGTCAGACAGGGTCAGGAAACACCATATATTTT. The V and J genes are TRBV2 and TRBJ1-3; 7 bases are shared with TRBD1. In germline, CDR1 is SNHLY, CDR2 FYNNEI. The J segment lost 4 bases and the V segment lost 5 bases, leaving 5 bases of the junction unmatched. CDR3 length: 14 residues. Together with reference TRBV2 and TRBJ1-3, the CDR3 gives the full variable domain: EPEVTQTPSHQVTQMGQEVILRCVPISNHLYFYWYRQILGQKVEFLVSFYNNEISEKSEIFDDQFSVERPDGSNFTLKIRSTKLEDSAMYFCASSQTGSGNTIYFGEGSWLTVV.